This T cell receptor beta chain appears in the sequencing data of a study of shared clonotypes between healthy human individuals. Overall study results and limits: Against clonotypes common to all four donors, non-shared ones had lower generation probabilities.

This CDR3 has 17 residues. Losses at the gene ends were 6 bases for V and 7 bases for J; bases not matched to a gene: 16. Germline loops: CDR1 SNHLY, CDR2 FYNNEI. It was CD45RO-negative cells, positively selected for CCR7, that made up naive CD8 cells, with terminally differentiated effector memory CD45RA+ cells excluded. All participating donors were Caucasian adults from Nashville, Tennessee. Assay: immunoSEQ multiplex PCR; the TCRdb copy retains only in-frame clones and omits some. The data contain around 650,000 clones, 90% to 97% of them singletons. As for this clone: As yet, its antigen is unknown.

This sequence joins TRBV2 and TRBJ1-3; 9 nucleotides align to TRBD1. The sequence derives from a woman aged 25 to 39 in good health. Material for sequencing was naive CD8+ T cells sorted from blood. The CDR3 DNA reads as TGTGCCAGCAGCTTCTCCAATTCGGGACAGGGATGGAACACCATATATTTT. Translation: CASSFSNSGQGWNTIYF.